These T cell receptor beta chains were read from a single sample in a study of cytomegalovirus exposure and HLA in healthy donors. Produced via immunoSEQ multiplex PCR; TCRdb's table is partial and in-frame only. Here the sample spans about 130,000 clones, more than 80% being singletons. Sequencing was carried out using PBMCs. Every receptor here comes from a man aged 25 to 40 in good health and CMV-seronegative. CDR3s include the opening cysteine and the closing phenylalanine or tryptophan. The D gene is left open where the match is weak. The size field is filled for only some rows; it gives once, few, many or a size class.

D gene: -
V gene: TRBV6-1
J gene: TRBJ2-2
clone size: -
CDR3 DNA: TGTGCCAGCAGTGAGTTCCCGGGCACCGGGGAGCTGTTTTTT
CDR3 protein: CASSEFPGTGELFF

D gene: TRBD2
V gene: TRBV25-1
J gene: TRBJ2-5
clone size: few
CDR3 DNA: TGTGCCAGCGTAGAGAGCGGGAGTGGCGAGACCCAGTACTTC
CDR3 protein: CASVESGSGETQYF

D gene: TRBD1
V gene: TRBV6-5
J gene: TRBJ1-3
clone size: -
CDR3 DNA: TGTGCCAGCAGTTACGGAACAGGGGGGAACACCATATATTTT
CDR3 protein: CASSYGTGGNTIYF

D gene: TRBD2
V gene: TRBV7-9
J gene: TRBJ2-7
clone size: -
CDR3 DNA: TGTGCCAGCAGCCGAGGGACTAGTTTCTCCGAGCAGTACTTC
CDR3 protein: CASSRGTSFSEQYF

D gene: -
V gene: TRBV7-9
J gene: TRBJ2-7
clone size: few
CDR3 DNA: TGTGCCAGCAGCCTCCGGGACACCACCTACGAGCAGTACTTC
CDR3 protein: CASSLRDTTYEQYF

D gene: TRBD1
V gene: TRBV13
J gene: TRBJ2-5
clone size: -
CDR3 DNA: TGTGCCAGCAGCTTGGGGCAGGGGGCGTTAGAGCAGTACTTC
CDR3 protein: CASSLGQGALEQYF

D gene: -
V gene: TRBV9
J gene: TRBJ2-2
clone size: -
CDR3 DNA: TGTGCCAGCAGCGTAGTACCCGGGAACACCGGGGAGCTGTTTTTT
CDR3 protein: CASSVVPGNTGELFF

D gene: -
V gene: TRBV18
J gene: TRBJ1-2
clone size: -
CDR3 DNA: TGTGCCAGCTCACCAATTATACAGCCCTATGACTATGGCTACACCTTC
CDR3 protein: CASSPIIQPYDYGYTF

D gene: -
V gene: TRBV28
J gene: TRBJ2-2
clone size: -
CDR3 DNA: TGTGCCAGCAGTTTATTCAGACGGGGACACGGGGAGCTGTTTTTT
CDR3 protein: CASSLFRRGHGELFF

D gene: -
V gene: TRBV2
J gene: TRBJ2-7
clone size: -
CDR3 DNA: TGTGCCAGCAGTGAAAGTTCTCGACTAGTGTCCGACTACGAGCAGTACTTC
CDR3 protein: CASSESSRLVSDYEQYF

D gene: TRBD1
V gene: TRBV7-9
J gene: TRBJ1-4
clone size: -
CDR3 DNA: TGTGCCAGCAGCCCGCACAGGGGCGCGGGTGAAAAACTGTTTTTT
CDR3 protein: CASSPHRGAGEKLFF

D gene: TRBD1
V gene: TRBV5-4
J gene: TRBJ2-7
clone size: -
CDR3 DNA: TGTGCCAGCAGCTACGGACAGGGGCAATACGAGCAGTACTTC
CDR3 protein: CASSYGQGQYEQYF

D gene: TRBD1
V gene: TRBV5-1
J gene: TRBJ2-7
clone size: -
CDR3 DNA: TGCGCCAGCAGCTCGACAGGGAAGGACGAGCAGTACTTC
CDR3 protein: CASSSTGKDEQYF

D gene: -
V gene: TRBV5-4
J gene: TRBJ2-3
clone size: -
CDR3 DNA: TGTGCCAGCAGCGCTAGCGCGGATACGCAGTATTTT
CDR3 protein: CASSASADTQYF

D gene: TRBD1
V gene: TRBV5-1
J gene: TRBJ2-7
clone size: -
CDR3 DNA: TGCGCCAGCAGCTTGGTCGGGACAGGGGGTCGTTACGAGCAGTACTTC
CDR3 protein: CASSLVGTGGRYEQYF

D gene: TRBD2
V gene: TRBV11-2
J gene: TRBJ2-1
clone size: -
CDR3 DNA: TGTGCCAGCAGCACTCGGACTAGCGGGAGGGCCAATGAGCAGTTCTTC
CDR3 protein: CASSTRTSGRANEQFF

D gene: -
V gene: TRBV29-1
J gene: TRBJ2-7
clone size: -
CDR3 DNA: TGCAGCGTTGCCCGCCGACTGTCACACGAGCAGTACTTC
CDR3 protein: CSVARRLSHEQYF

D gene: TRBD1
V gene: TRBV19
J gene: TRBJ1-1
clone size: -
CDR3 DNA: TGTGCCAGTAGTACGACAGGGATTAGTGCTGAAGCTTTCTTT
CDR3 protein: CASSTTGISAEAFF

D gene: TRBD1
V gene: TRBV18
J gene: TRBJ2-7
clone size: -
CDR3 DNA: TGTGCCAGCTCAAAGGACAGGGGCCCCTGGGAGCAGTACTTC
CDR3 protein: CASSKDRGPWEQYF

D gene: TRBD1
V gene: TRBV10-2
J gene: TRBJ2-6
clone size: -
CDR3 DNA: TGCGCCAGCAGCAGGGGGCCTGGGGCCAACGTCCTGACTTTC
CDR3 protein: CASSRGPGANVLTF

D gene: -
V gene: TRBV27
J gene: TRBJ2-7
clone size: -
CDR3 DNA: TGTGCCAGCAGTTCCGGACTTAGGATCTACGAGCAGTACTTC
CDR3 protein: CASSSGLRIYEQYF

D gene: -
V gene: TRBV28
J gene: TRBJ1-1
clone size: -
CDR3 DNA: TGTGCCAGCAGCCGGGATCTAGCAGCTGAAGCTTTCTTT
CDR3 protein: CASSRDLAAEAFF

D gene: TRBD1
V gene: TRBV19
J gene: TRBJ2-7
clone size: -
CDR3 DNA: TGTGCCAGTAGTGGGGACAGGGGCGACGAGCAGTACTTC
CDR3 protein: CASSGDRGDEQYF

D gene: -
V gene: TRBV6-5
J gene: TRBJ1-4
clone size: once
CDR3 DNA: TGTGCCAGCAGTCCCGAGTTTGATGAAAAACTGTTTTTT
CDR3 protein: CASSPEFDEKLFF

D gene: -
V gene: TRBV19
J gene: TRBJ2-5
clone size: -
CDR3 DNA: TGTGCCAGTAGTATAGCAGGAACGTACCAAGAGACCCAGTACTTC
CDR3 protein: CASSIAGTYQETQYF

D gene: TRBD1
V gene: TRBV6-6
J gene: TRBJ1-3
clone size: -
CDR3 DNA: TGTGCCAGCACGACAGGGACTGGAAACACCATATATTTT
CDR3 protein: CASTTGTGNTIYF

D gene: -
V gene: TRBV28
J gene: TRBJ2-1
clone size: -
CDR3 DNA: TGTGCCAGCAGTTTCTGGCTCCATGAGCAGTTCTTC
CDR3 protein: CASSFWLHEQFF

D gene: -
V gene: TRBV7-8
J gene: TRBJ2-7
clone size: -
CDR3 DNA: TGTGCCAGCAGCTCATTTGGGGCAGCCGATGTTGACGAGCAGTACTTC
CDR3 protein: CASSSFGAADVDEQYF

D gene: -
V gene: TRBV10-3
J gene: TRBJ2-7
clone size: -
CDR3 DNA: TGTGCCATCAGCCCTAGTACCTACGAGCAGTACTTC
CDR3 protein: CAISPSTYEQYF

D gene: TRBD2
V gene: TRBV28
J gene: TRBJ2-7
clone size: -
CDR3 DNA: TGTGCCAGCAGTGCGACTAGCGGGATCTACGAGCAGTACTTC
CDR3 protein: CASSATSGIYEQYF

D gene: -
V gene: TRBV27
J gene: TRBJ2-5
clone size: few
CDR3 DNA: TGTGCCAGCAGTTTAGACTTACAAGAGACCCAGTACTTC
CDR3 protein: CASSLDLQETQYF

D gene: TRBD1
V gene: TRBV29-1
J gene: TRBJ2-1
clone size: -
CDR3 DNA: TGCAGCGTACTGCAGGGGGCATACAATGAGCAGTTCTTC
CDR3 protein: CSVLQGAYNEQFF

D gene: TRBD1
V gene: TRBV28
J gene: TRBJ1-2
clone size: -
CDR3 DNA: TGTGCCAGCACCCTGAGACAGGGCTATGGCTACACCTTC
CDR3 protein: CASTLRQGYGYTF

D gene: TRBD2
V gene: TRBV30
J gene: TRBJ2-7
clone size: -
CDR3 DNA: TGTGCCTGGGCGACTAGCGGATCCTACGAGCAGTACTTC
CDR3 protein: CAWATSGSYEQYF

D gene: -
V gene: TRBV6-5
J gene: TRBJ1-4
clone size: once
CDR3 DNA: TGTGCCAGCAGTTACTCCATCCACAGCGGTAATGAAAAACTGTTTTTT
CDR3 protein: CASSYSIHSGNEKLFF

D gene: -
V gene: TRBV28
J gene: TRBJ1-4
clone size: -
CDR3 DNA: TGTGCCAGCGCCTCCGGAGCAACTAATGAAAAACTGTTTTTT
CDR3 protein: CASASGATNEKLFF

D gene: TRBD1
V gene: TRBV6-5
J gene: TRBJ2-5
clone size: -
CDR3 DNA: TGTGCCAGCTGGGGACAGGTCCGAGAGACCCAGTACTTC
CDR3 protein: CASWGQVRETQYF

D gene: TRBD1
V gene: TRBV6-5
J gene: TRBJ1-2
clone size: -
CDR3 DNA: TGTGCCAGCAACGACAGGGGATCAGTATATGGCTACCCCTTC
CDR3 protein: CASNDRGSVYGYPF

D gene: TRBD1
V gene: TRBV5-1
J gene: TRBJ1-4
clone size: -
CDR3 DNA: TGCGCCAGCAGCTTAATAGGGGGCCAGTATGAAAAACTGTTTTTT
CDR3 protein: CASSLIGGQYEKLFF

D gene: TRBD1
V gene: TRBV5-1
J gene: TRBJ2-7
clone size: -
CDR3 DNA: TGCGCCAGCAGCCGCGTCGGCCAGGGGGATTCCTACGAGCAGTACTTC
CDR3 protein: CASSRVGQGDSYEQYF

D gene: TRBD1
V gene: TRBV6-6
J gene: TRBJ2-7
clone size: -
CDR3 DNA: TGTGCCAGCAGTTCCCGGACAGGGAGCTACGAGCAGTACTTC
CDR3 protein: CASSSRTGSYEQYF

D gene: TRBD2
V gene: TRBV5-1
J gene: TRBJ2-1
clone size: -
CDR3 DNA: TGCGCCAGCAGCTCCTTAGCGGGACGGTACAATGAGCAGTTCTTC
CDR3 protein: CASSSLAGRYNEQFF

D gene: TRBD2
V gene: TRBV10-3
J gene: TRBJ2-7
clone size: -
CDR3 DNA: TGTGCCATCAGCGGGCGGGGGGAAGTAACATACGAGCAGTACTTC
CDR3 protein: CAISGRGEVTYEQYF

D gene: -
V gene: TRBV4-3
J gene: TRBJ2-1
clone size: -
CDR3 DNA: TGCGCCAGCAGCCGAGACAACGACAGGTACAATGAGCAGTTCTTC
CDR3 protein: CASSRDNDRYNEQFF

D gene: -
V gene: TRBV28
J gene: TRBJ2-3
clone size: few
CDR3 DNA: TGTGCCAGCAGGACTAGCACAGATACGCAGTATTTT
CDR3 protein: CASRTSTDTQYF

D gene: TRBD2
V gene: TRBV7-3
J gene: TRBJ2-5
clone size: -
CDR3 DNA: TGTGCCAGCAGCACGGGACTAGCGGCAGCAGAGACCCAGTACTTC
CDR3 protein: CASSTGLAAAETQYF

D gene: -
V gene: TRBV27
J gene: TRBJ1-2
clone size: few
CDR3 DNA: TGTGCCAGCAGTTTTACGGGGGCTAACTATGGCTACACCTTC
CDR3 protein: CASSFTGANYGYTF

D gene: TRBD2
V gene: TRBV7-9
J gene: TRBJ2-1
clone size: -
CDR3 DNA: TGTGCCAGCATTAACCCGGGGGGAGATGAGCAGTTCTTC
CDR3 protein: CASINPGGDEQFF

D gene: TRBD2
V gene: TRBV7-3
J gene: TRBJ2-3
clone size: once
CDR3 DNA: TGTGCCAGCAGCTCCAGGACTAGCGGAAACACAGATACGCAGTATTTT
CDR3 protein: CASSSRTSGNTDTQYF

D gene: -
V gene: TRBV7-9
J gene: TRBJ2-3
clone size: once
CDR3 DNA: TGTGCCAGCAGCTCGTGGGGCCTGTCAGATACGCAGTATTTT
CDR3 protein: CASSSWGLSDTQYF

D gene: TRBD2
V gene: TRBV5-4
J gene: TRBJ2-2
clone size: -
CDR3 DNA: TGTGCCAGCAGTATCCCGACTAGCGGGGCGAACACCGGGGAGCTGTTTTTT
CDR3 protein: CASSIPTSGANTGELFF

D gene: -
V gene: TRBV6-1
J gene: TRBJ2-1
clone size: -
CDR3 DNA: TGTGCCAGCAGTGAAAGGGAACTAGACTACAATGAGCAGTTCTTC
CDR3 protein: CASSERELDYNEQFF

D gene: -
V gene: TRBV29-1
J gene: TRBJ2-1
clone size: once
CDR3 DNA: TGCAGCGCCAGGGACCTGGCGGGGTACAATGAGCAGTTCTTC
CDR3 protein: CSARDLAGYNEQFF